This is a list of T cell receptor beta chains from one sample in a study of cytomegalovirus exposure and HLA in healthy donors. This table comes from immunoSEQ multiplex PCR, and its TCRdb copy is limited to in-frame clones, with some not included. This table holds 150,000 to 250,000 clones, 75% to 85% found once. Specimen: PBMCs. Receptors originate from a woman aged 30 to 39 in good health and CMV-seropositive. The CDR3 runs from the conserved cysteine through the conserved F or W. The D gene is left open where the match is weak. Rows may omit the clone size; those that give it use once, few, many or a size class.

TRBD2,TRBJ2-1,.,TRBV29-1,CSVLGGESIYNEQFF,TGCAGCGTTCTGGGGGGGGAGAGTATATACAATGAGCAGTTCTTC
TRBD2,TRBJ2-7,once,TRBV4-1,CASSQGVRAGAYEQYF,TGCGCCAGCAGCCAAGGGGTTCGTGCGGGAGCCTACGAGCAGTACTTC
TRBD2,TRBJ2-3,.,TRBV9,CASSAGLAGTDTQYF,TGTGCCAGCAGCGCGGGACTAGCGGGCACAGATACGCAGTATTTT
TRBD1,TRBJ2-7,.,TRBV15,CATSRQGDVYEQYF,TGTGCCACCAGCAGACAGGGGGACGTCTACGAGCAGTACTTC
TRBD1,TRBJ2-7,few,TRBV5-1,CASSQGQGPATEQYF,TGCGCCAGCAGCCAAGGACAGGGCCCCGCCACGGAGCAGTACTTC
.,TRBJ2-6,.,TRBV6-5,CASGELSSGANVLTF,TGTGCCAGCGGAGAACTCAGCTCTGGGGCCAACGTCCTGACTTTC
TRBD1,TRBJ1-1,.,TRBV6-1,CASRPDRAMNTEAFF,TGTGCCAGCAGACCCGACAGGGCGATGAACACTGAAGCTTTCTTT
.,TRBJ2-7,.,TRBV27,CASSRFGTGFPYEQYF,TGTGCCAGCAGCCGTTTCGGTACAGGGTTCCCCTACGAGCAGTACTTC
TRBD2,TRBJ2-3,.,TRBV29-1,CSLTGGGRRTDTQYF,TGCAGCCTGACGGGAGGGGGAAGAAGAACAGATACGCAGTATTTT
.,TRBJ2-5,.,TRBV5-1,CASTKDSGSEETQYF,TGCGCCTCGACTAAGGACTCCGGGTCCGAAGAGACCCAGTACTTC
TRBD1,TRBJ2-3,.,TRBV7-9,CASSFGQGIDTQYF,TGTGCCAGCAGCTTCGGACAGGGCATCGATACGCAGTATTTT
.,TRBJ1-2,.,TRBV6-1,CASSRQNYGYTF,TGTGCCAGCAGCCGACAGAACTATGGCTACACCTTC
TRBD1,TRBJ2-2,.,TRBV5-1,CASSLGDRGNTGELFF,TGCGCCAGCAGCTTGGGGGACAGGGGGAACACCGGGGAGCTGTTTTTT
TRBD1,TRBJ2-1,.,TRBV7-6,CASSLAWQGARNEQFF,TGTGCCAGCAGCTTAGCATGGCAGGGGGCGCGGAATGAGCAGTTCTTC
TRBD1,TRBJ1-2,.,TRBV30,CAWRDKGALDGYTF,TGTGCCTGGAGAGACAAGGGGGCGCTGGATGGCTACACCTTC
.,TRBJ1-1,.,TRBV28,CASSLYTGNTEAFF,TGTGCCAGCAGTTTATATACAGGGAACACTGAAGCTTTCTTT
.,TRBJ2-5,.,TRBV29-1,CSVEISGQETQYF,TGCAGCGTTGAGATCTCAGGGCAAGAGACCCAGTACTTC
.,TRBJ1-2,few,TRBV7-3,CASSPTGYGYGYTF,TGTGCCAGCAGCCCGACGGGTTACGGCTATGGCTACACCTTC
.,TRBJ2-1,.,TRBV7-2,CASSYTTINEQFF,TGTGCCAGCAGCTACACCACTATCAATGAGCAGTTCTTC
.,TRBJ2-3,.,TRBV28,CASSLLQDTQYF,TGTGCCAGCAGTTTATTACAAGATACGCAGTATTTT
.,TRBJ2-6,.,TRBV6-5,CASSLEASGANVLTF,TGTGCCAGCAGCTTAGAGGCCTCTGGGGCCAACGTCCTGACTTTC
.,TRBJ2-3,.,TRBV20-1,CSALGPDTQYF,TGCAGTGCTCTAGGCCCAGATACGCAGTATTTT
TRBD1,TRBJ1-2,.,TRBV15,CATSPLRGAKDYTF,TGTGCCACCAGCCCCCTCAGGGGGGCCAAGGACTACACCTTC
TRBD2,TRBJ2-1,.,TRBV6-6,CASWDTASGNNEQFF,TGTGCCAGCTGGGACACAGCTAGCGGGAACAATGAGCAGTTCTTC
.,TRBJ2-1,.,TRBV25-1,CASSGQPKGEQFF,TGTGCCAGCAGTGGCCAGCCTAAGGGGGAGCAGTTCTTC
.,TRBJ1-1,.,TRBV9,CASSPWAFNTEAFF,TGTGCCAGCAGCCCATGGGCATTTAACACTGAAGCTTTCTTT
TRBD1,TRBJ1-1,.,TRBV12-5,CASGLMIDRGRNTEAFF,TGTGCTAGTGGTTTAATGATTGACAGGGGGAGAAACACTGAAGCTTTCTTT
TRBD2,TRBJ2-1,.,TRBV28,CASTTGSGRANEQFF,TGTGCCAGCACTACCGGTAGCGGGAGGGCCAATGAGCAGTTCTTC
.,TRBJ1-5,few,TRBV19,CASSIDGATANQPQHF,TGTGCCAGTAGTATAGATGGGGCGACAGCTAATCAGCCCCAGCATTTT
TRBD1,TRBJ1-2,.,TRBV7-8,CASSVQGRGYTF,TGTGCCAGCAGCGTACAGGGGCGAGGCTACACCTTC
.,TRBJ1-2,.,TRBV6-5,CASSYVQDIIYGYTF,TGTGCCAGCAGTTACGTCCAGGACATTATCTATGGCTACACCTTC
TRBD1,TRBJ2-2,.,TRBV2,CASSPDRGRAGELFF,TGTGCCAGCAGTCCGGACAGGGGGCGCGCCGGGGAGCTGTTTTTT